Detailed here is one TCR beta chain. No antigen is known for it. The data derive from a study of T cell responses to AZD1222 COVID-19 vaccine. Study context: Timing groups of about 4 and about 12 weeks for second doses were pooled.

Findings of the study overall: The study sampled repertoires only after the peak T cell response. The study identified only a handful of AZD1222 recipients as seropositive at baseline. Dominant CD4 TCR responses targeted spike regions 160-218 and 743-854.

Per the germline V gene, CDR1 is SGHAT and CDR2 is FQDESV (reference sequence). The ends were cut back, 5 bases at V and 5 bases at J, with 18 bases in the middle. The CDR3 is made up of 16 amino acids. Data came from immunoSEQ multiplex PCR; TCRdb stores just in-frame clones and leaves some out. The sample yields 130,000 to 150,000 clones, under 95% seen once. This sequence originates from an adult in good health. The source material was peripheral blood, sampled on day 0 of AZD1222 vaccination. The V gene is TRBV11-1, the J gene TRBJ1-4; possibly TRBD1 for D (6 bases). The CDR3 sequence is CASSPQVGGLNEKLFF. For the CDR3, the DNA is TGTGCCAGCAGCCCCCAAGTAGGGGGGCTAAATGAAAAACTGTTTTTT.